The 15 T cell receptor beta chains presented below share a single source sample, sequenced in a study of shared clonotypes between healthy human individuals. As defined, naive CD8 cells were CD45RO-negative and positively selected for CCR7, with terminally differentiated effector memory CD45RA+ cells excluded. Libraries were prepared by immunoSEQ multiplex PCR; TCRdb keeps only in-frame clonotypes and omits some of them. The profile shows 2 million to 2.5 million clones, roughly 91% of them singletons. The sequenced material came from naive CD8+ T cells from PBMCs. Receptor source: a man younger than 35 in good health. Some clones in this sample may be carry-over from other donors' samples.

The gene calls are TRBV27 and TRBJ2-5; D gene ambiguous. V was clipped by 1 base and J by 7 bases, with 4 bases between them. Germline-derived CDR1 and CDR2 are MNHEY and SMNVEV (reference sequence). This CDR3 spans 11 amino acids. Here the CDR3 DNA reads TGTGCCAGCAGTTTATTAGGGACCCAGTACTTC. It translates to CASSLLGTQYF.

The gene calls are TRBV7-2 and TRBJ1-2; 7 nucleotides align to TRBD1. V lost 1 base to trimming and J lost 4 bases; unmatched junction nucleotides: 6. The length of the CDR3 is 15 residues. CDR1 and CDR2 from the germline V gene are SGHTA and FQGNSA. The CDR3 reads CASSLGTGPTYGYTF. For the CDR3, the DNA is TGTGCCAGCAGCTTAGGGACAGGTCCGACCTATGGCTACACCTTC.

V usage is TRBV11-2 and J usage is TRBJ2-3; 9 bases line up with TRBD2. Germline assignment: CDR1 SGHAT and CDR2 FQNNGV. The V gene end was trimmed by 3 bases and the J gene end by 4 bases; junction bases not matched to a gene: 5. The CDR3 extends over 15 amino acids. This CDR3 is CASSLVGGRADTQYF. The CDR3 DNA is TGTGCCAGCAGCTTGGTCGGCGGGAGGGCAGATACGCAGTATTTT. Filled out from reference TRBV11-2 and TRBJ2-3, the complete variable domain reads EAGVAQSPRYKIIEKRQSVAFWCNPISGHATLYWYQQILGQGPKLLIQFQNNGVVDDSQLPKDRFSAERLKGVDSTLKIQPAKLEDSAVYLCASSLVGGRADTQYFGPGTRLTVL.

Comment on this clone: Other DNA sequences in the sample encode the same CDR3. V and J are TRBV9 and TRBJ2-1; D call uncertain. The CDR3 totals 15 residues. The germline V gene has CDR1 SGDLS and CDR2 YYNGEE. Between the trimmed V and J ends, which lost 2 bases and 0 bases, there was a span of 9 bases. As DNA, the CDR3 is TGTGCCAGCAGCGTGGGCGTCAGCTCCTACAATGAGCAGTTCTTC. Its translation: CASSVGVSSYNEQFF.

The chain joins TRBV7-9 to TRBJ2-1; 12 nucleotides match TRBD2. CDR1 and CDR2 from the germline V gene are SEHNR and FQNEAQ (reference sequence). The CDR3 consists of 15 residues. Germline trimming cut 2 bases from V and 8 bases from J; bases unmatched to any gene: 4. In nucleotides, the CDR3 is TGTGCCAGCAGCTTACTAGCGGGAGGGCCCGATGAGCAGTTCTTC. Protein sequence: CASSLLAGGPDEQFF.

This chain uses TRBV7-9 with TRBJ2-7, with D tentatively TRBD1 or TRBD2 (7 bases each). The V gene's germline CDR1 is SEHNR and CDR2 FQNEAQ (reference sequence). Trimming removed 5 bases at V and 7 bases at J, with 21 bases between. This CDR3 contains 15 residues. The CDR3 nucleotides read TGTGCCAGCAGCCCCCTCGGGGAGGGGGCAGAGGAGCAGTACTTC. This codes for CASSPLGEGAEEQYF. The full variable domain, in which reference TRBV7-9 and TRBJ2-7 provide the parts outside the CDR3, is DTGVSQNPRHKITKRGQNVTFRCDPISEHNRLYWYRQTLGQGPEFLTYFQNEAQLEKSRLLSDRFSAERPKGSFSTLEIQRTEQGDSAMYLCASSPLGEGAEEQYFGPGTRLTVT.

The chain has TRBV19 and TRBJ1-4, with a possible D match to TRBD1 (5 bases). This CDR3 region has 16 residues. Germline lookup yields CDR1 LNHDA and CDR2 SQIVND (reference sequence). V shed 5 bases and J shed 3 bases, with 16 bases lying between them. The CDR3 bases are TGTGCCAGTAGTCCCACCGGGCAGGGAGCTAATGAAAAACTGTTTTTT. Amino acids: CASSPTGQGANEKLFF.

The gene calls are TRBV13 and TRBJ2-2, with D possibly being TRBD2 (5 bases). The CDR3 contains 15 residues. The germline V gene encodes CDR1 PRHDT and CDR2 FYEKMQ (reference sequence). Trimming left V 4 bases short and J 0 bases short, with 9 bases between. The CDR3 region is CASSSRTANTGELFF. In DNA, the CDR3 is TGTGCCAGCAGCTCCCGGACTGCGAACACCGGGGAGCTGTTTTTT.

Details on this clone: The sample holds other DNA sequences that translate to the same CDR3. This chain uses TRBV27 with TRBJ1-1; no firm D call. Trimming pared 3 bases from V and 4 bases from J, leaving 6 bases between. The CDR3 runs to 12 residues. The V gene's germline CDR1 is MNHEY and CDR2 SMNVEV (reference sequence). The CDR3 DNA follows: TGTGCCAGCAGTTTCACCGGCACTGAAGCTTTCTTT. Translated: CASSFTGTEAFF.

This clone was counted once. The chain is built from TRBV16 and TRBJ2-7; weak D call: TRBD1 (5 bases). Germline-derived CDR1 and CDR2 are KGHSY and FQNENV. The CDR3 spans 13 residues. Deletions cut 6 bases from V and 2 bases from J, with 11 bases between. The CDR3 here is CASSSYRTYEQYF. The CDR3 nucleotides are TGTGCCAGCAGTAGCTACAGGACCTACGAGCAGTACTTC. The full variable domain, in which reference TRBV16 and TRBJ2-7 provide the parts outside the CDR3, is GEEVAQTPKHLVRGEGQKAKLYCAPIKGHSYVFWYQQVLKNEFKFLISFQNENVFDETGMPKERFSAKCLPNSPCSLEIQATKLEDSAVYFCASSSYRTYEQYFGPGTRLTVT.

Only one count was recorded for this clone. The chain carries TRBV10-3 and TRBJ2-1; 14 positions agree with TRBD2. Trimming removed 10 bases from V and 6 bases from J; junction bases left unmatched: 5. Germline-derived CDR1 and CDR2 are ENHRY and SYGVKD. CDR3 length equals 14 residues. The DNA for the CDR3 is TGTGCCACGATAGGGACTAGCGGGAGCAATGAGCAGTTCTTC. This encodes CATIGTSGSNEQFF.

This clone was counted between two and nine times. The identical CDR3 is also encoded by other nucleotide sequences in the sample. This CDR3 is CASSISVNTEAFF. The CDR3 DNA sequence: TGTGCCAGTAGTATAAGTGTGAACACTGAAGCTTTCTTT. The chain couples TRBV19 to TRBJ1-1; D gene uncertain. V was cut by 2 bases and J by 0 bases, with 4 bases left in between. This CDR3 has 13 residues. The germline gives CDR1 LNHDA, CDR2 SQIVND (reference sequence).

V and J are TRBV27 and TRBJ2-1, with 8 bases aligning to TRBD2. Looked up from germline, CDR1 is MNHEY and CDR2 is SMNVEV (reference sequence). Trimming removed 7 bases from V and 0 bases from J; junction bases left unmatched: 8. The CDR3 has 16 amino acids. CDR3: CASTHSGGSSYNEQFF. The CDR3 bases are TGTGCCAGCACTCACAGCGGGGGAAGCTCCTACAATGAGCAGTTCTTC.

The genes are TRBV4-1 and TRBJ2-1; D is uncertain. The V and J ends lost 4 bases and 6 bases respectively, with 10 bases between them. Germline assignment: CDR1 MGHRA and CDR2 YSYEKL. The CDR3 totals 13 residues. CDR3 protein: CASSRGLGNEQFF. The CDR3 coding sequence is TGCGCCAGCAGCCGAGGCCTCGGCAATGAGCAGTTCTTC.

Details on this clone: Other DNA variants within this sample encode the same CDR3. DNA for the CDR3: TGCAGTGCTAGAGATCGGGTTGAGCAGTTCTTC. The encoded protein is CSARDRVEQFF. The J gene is TRBJ2-1, the V gene TRBV20-1; no clear D gene. The V gene lost 0 bases and the J gene lost 9 bases, with 6 bases spanning the gap. The CDR3 length is 11 residues. Germline lookup yields CDR1 DFQATT and CDR2 SNEGSKA (reference sequence).